This is a list of T cell receptor beta chains from one sample in a study of blood T cell repertoires in COVID-19. Clones were sequenced by immunoSEQ multiplex PCR, and TCRdb holds only the in-frame ones, with some missing. The sample contains around 77,000 clones, roughly 90% of which appear only once. The sample consisted of peripheral blood. The receptor source for this set is a woman of 80 years or more with active or convalescent COVID-19. Each CDR3 is given with its conserved first and last residue. Each record gives: D gene, V gene, J gene, clone size, CDR3 protein, CDR3 DNA. The D gene is left open where the match is weak. Part of the rows lack a size; the others show once, few, many or a class for expanded clones.

-	TRBV5-1	TRBJ1-2	-	CASSLAGKVEGYTF	TGCGCCAGCAGCTTGGCAGGAAAAGTTGAGGGCTACACCTTC
TRBD1	TRBV12-3/TRBV12-4	TRBJ2-1	-	CASRPTGGWEQFF	TGTGCCAGCAGGCCTACAGGGGGCTGGGAGCAGTTCTTC
-	TRBV27	TRBJ1-1	-	CASSLYRVNTEAFF	TGTGCCAGCAGTTTATACAGGGTGAACACTGAAGCTTTCTTT
TRBD1	TRBV7-3	TRBJ2-1	once	CASSLMGPGTGVGEQFF	TGTGCCAGCAGCTTAATGGGGCCCGGGACAGGGGTGGGAGAGCAGTTCTTC
-	TRBV3-1/TRBV3-2	TRBJ1-1	-	CASSQQGLEAFF	TGTGCCAGCAGCCAACAGGGGTTGGAAGCTTTCTTT
-	TRBV5-1	TRBJ2-2	-	CASSLPRGTGELFF	TGCGCCAGCAGCTTGCCTCGCGGCACCGGGGAGCTGTTTTTT
TRBD2	TRBV19	TRBJ2-7	-	CASSLTSGGVYEQYF	TGTGCCAGTAGTCTGACTAGCGGGGGAGTCTACGAGCAGTACTTC
-	TRBV12-3/TRBV12-4	TRBJ1-2	-	CASSNRVGYTF	TGTGCCAGCAGTAACAGGGTTGGCTACACCTTC
TRBD2	TRBV11-3	TRBJ2-3	-	CASSLSSGGSGTDTQYF	TGTGCCAGCAGCTTAAGCAGCGGGGGGAGCGGCACAGATACGCAGTATTTT
-	TRBV28	TRBJ1-2	-	CASRDPRGWYDYGYTF	TGTGCCAGCAGGGACCCCAGGGGATGGTACGACTATGGCTACACCTTC
-	TRBV7-9	TRBJ1-5	-	CASSLESVLGNQPQHF	TGTGCCAGCAGCTTAGAGTCGGTTTTAGGCAATCAGCCCCAGCATTTT
-	TRBV5-6	TRBJ2-1	-	CASSYRTGLNEQFF	TGTGCCAGCAGCTACCGAACAGGGTTAAATGAGCAGTTCTTC
-	TRBV28	TRBJ1-5	-	CASGGALNQPQHF	TGTGCCAGCGGGGGGGCCCTTAATCAGCCCCAGCATTTT
-	TRBV9	TRBJ2-2	-	CASSVAPSLAGELFF	TGTGCCAGCAGCGTAGCACCCAGCCTAGCCGGGGAGCTGTTTTTT
-	TRBV15	TRBJ1-4	-	CATSSRGNEKLFF	TGTGCCACCAGCAGCAGGGGAAACGAAAAACTGTTTTTT
TRBD1	TRBV7-2	TRBJ2-1	-	CASSLVGTVYNEQFF	TGTGCCAGCAGCTTAGTCGGGACAGTCTACAATGAGCAGTTCTTC
-	TRBV7-3	TRBJ1-1	-	CASSPTGSNTEAFF	TGTGCCAGCAGCCCGACGGGGTCGAACACTGAAGCTTTCTTT
-	TRBV4-2	TRBJ2-2	-	CASSQQTGELFF	TGTGCCAGCAGCCAACAAACCGGGGAGCTGTTTTTT
-	TRBV5-1	TRBJ1-1	-	CASSFDMNTEAFF	TGCGCCAGCAGCTTCGACATGAACACTGAAGCTTTCTTT
TRBD1	TRBV7-3	TRBJ1-6	-	CASSRGTGDNSPLHF	TGTGCCAGCAGTAGAGGGACAGGGGATAATTCACCCCTCCACTTT
-	TRBV4-1	TRBJ1-5	-	CASSRGQSNQPQHF	TGCGCCAGCAGCCGCGGACAGTCCAATCAGCCCCAGCATTTT
TRBD1	TRBV5-4	TRBJ1-2	-	CASSLVGTGGMGYTF	TGTGCCAGCAGCTTGGTCGGGACAGGGGGCATGGGCTACACCTTC
TRBD2	TRBV5-6	TRBJ2-4	once	CASSLQRGVKNIQYF	TGTGCCAGCAGCTTGCAGCGGGGGGTTAAAAACATTCAGTACTTC
TRBD2	TRBV2	TRBJ2-5	-	CASSEPDGGDQETQYF	TGTGCCAGCAGTGAACCAGATGGGGGGGACCAAGAGACCCAGTACTTC
-	TRBV28	TRBJ2-7	-	CASSLYGGQISYEQYF	TGTGCCAGCAGTTTATACGGAGGACAGATCTCCTACGAGCAGTACTTC
TRBD1	TRBV9	TRBJ1-2	-	CASSVGVTGNRGYTF	TGTGCCAGCAGCGTAGGTGTGACAGGGAACCGGGGCTACACCTTC